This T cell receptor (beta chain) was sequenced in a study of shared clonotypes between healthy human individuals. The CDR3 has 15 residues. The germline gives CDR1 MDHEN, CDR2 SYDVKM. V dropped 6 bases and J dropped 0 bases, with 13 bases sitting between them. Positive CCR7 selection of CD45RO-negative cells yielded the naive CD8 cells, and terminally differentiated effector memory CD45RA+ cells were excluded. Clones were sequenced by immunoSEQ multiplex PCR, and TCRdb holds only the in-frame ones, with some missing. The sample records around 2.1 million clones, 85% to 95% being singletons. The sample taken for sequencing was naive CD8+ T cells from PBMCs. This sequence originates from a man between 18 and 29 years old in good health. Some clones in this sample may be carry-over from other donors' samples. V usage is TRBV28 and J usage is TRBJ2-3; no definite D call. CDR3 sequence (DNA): TGTGCCAGCAGCCCTGGGATCTCTAGCACAGATACGCAGTATTTT. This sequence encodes CASSPGISSTDTQYF.